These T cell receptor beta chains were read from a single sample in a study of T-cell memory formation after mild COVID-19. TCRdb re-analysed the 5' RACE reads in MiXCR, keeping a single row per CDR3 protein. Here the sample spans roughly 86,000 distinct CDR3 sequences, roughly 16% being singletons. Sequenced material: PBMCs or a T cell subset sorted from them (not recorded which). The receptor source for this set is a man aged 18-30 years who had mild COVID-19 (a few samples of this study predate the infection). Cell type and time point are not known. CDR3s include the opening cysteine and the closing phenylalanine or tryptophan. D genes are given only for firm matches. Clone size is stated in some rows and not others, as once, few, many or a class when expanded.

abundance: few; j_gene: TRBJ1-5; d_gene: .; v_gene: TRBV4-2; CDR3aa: CASSQDYSYQPQHF; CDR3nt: TGTGCCAGCAGCCAAGATTATTCATATCAGCCCCAGCATTTT
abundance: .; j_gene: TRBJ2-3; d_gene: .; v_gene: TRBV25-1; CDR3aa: CASSQLGTEGTDTQYF; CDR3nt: TGTGCCAGCAGTCAACTTGGGACGGAGGGCACAGATACGCAGTATTTT
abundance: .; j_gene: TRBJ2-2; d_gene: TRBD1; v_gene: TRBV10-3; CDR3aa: CAISDGTGGTNTGELFF; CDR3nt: TGTGCCATCAGTGACGGGACAGGGGGAACGAACACCGGGGAGCTGTTTTTT
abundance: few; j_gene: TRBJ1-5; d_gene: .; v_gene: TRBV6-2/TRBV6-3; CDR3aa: CASSYSDNQPQHF; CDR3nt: TGTGCCAGCAGTTACTCGGACAATCAGCCCCAGCATTTT
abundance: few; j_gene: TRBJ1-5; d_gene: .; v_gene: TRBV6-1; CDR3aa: CASQTGLSQPQHF; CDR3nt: TGTGCCAGCCAGACAGGTCTTAGCCAGCCCCAGCATTTT
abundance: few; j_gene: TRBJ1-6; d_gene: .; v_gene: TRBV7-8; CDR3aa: CASSPIGTSDSPLHF; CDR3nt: TGTGCCAGCAGCCCGATAGGGACAAGTGATTCACCCCTCCACTTT
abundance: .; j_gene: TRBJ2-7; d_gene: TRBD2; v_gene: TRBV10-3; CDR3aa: CATHGGETYEQYF; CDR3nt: TGTGCCACCCACGGGGGGGAGACCTACGAGCAGTACTTC
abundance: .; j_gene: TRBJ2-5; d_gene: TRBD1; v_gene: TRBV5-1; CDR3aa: CASSQGVRETQYF; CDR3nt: TGCGCCAGCAGTCAGGGGGTTCGAGAGACCCAGTACTTC
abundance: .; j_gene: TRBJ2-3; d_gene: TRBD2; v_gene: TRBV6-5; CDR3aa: CASSYAGGLSDTQYF; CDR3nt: TGTGCCAGCAGTTACGCGGGGGGGCTCTCAGATACGCAGTATTTT
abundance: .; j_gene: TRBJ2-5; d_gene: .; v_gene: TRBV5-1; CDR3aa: CASSLALNGQETQYF; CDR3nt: TGCGCCAGCAGCTTGGCCTTGAACGGCCAAGAGACCCAGTACTTC
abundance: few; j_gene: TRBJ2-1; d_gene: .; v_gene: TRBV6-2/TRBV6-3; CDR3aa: CASSLIRPYNEQFF; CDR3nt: TGTGCCAGCAGTTTGATCCGCCCTTACAATGAGCAGTTCTTC
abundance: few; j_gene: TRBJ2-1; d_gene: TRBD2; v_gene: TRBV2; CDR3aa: CASSPLDRLAGGYNEQFF; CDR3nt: TGTGCCAGCAGTCCCTTAGACCGACTAGCGGGGGGGTACAATGAGCAGTTCTTC
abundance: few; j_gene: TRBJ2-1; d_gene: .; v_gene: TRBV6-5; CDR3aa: CASSPTPTIYHEQFF; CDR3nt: TGTGCCAGCAGTCCTACACCGACGATTTATCATGAGCAGTTCTTC
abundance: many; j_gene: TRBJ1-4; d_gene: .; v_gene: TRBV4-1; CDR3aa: CASSQVVTGGKLFF; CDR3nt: TGCGCCAGCAGCCAAGTGGTTACAGGTGGAAAACTGTTTTTT
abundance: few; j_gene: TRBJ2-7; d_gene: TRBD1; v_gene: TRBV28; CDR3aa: CASSPRTGTGVFYEQYF; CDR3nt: TGTGCCAGCAGCCCCCGAACCGGGACAGGGGTGTTCTACGAGCAGTACTTC
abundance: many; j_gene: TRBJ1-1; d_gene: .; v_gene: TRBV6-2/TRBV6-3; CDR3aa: CASSLHENTEAFF; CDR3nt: TGTGCCAGCAGTCTACATGAGAACACTGAAGCTTTCTTT
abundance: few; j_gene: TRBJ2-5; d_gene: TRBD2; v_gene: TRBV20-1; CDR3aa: CSARDLTSEETQYF; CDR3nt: TGCAGTGCTAGAGATCTGACTAGCGAAGAGACCCAGTACTTC
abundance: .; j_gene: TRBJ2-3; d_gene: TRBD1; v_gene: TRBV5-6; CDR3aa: CASSRTGEADTQYF; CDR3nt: TGTGCCAGCAGCAGGACAGGGGAGGCAGATACGCAGTATTTT
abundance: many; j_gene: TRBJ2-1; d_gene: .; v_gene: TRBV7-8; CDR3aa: CASSGGAEYNEQFF; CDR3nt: TGTGCCAGCAGCGGAGGGGCAGAGTACAATGAGCAGTTCTTC